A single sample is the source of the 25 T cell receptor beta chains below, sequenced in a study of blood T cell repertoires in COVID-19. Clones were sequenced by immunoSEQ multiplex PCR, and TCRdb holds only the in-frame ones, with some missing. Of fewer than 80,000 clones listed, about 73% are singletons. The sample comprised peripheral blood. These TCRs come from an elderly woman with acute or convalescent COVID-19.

CDR3 DNA sequence: TGCGCCAGCAGCTTGGCGGGGAGAACGGGGGAGCAGTACTTC. It encodes CASSLAGRTGEQYF. The chain links TRBV5-1 to TRBJ2-7; possibly TRBD2 for D (5 bases). Trimming removed 0 bases at V and 7 bases at J, with 14 bases between. Germline V gene lookup returns CDR1 SGHRS and CDR2 YFSETQ. The CDR3 sequence is 14 residues long.

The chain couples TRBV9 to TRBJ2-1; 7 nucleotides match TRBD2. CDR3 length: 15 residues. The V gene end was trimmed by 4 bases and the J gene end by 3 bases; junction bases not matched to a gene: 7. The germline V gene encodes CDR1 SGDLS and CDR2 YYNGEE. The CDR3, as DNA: TGTGCCAGCAGCACCAGCGGGGCCAGCTACAATGAGCAGTTCTTC. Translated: CASSTSGASYNEQFF.

The CDR3 reads CASSLEGLGNTGELFF. In nucleotides, the CDR3 is TGTGCCAGCAGTTTGGAAGGACTGGGGAACACCGGGGAGCTGTTTTTT. This chain links TRBV28 with TRBJ2-2, with D maybe TRBD2 (5 bases). Trimming removed 3 bases at V and 1 base at J, with 12 bases between. The V gene's germline CDR1 is MDHEN and CDR2 SYDVKM. The CDR3 spans 16 residues.

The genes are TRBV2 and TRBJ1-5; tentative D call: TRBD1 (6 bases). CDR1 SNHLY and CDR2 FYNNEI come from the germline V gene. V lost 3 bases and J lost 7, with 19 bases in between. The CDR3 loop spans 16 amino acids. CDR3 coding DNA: TGTGCCAGCAGTGACTTAGGGGGTAGAGGGTACCAGCCCCAGCATTTT. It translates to CASSDLGGRGYQPQHF. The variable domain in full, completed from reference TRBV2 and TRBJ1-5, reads EPEVTQTPSHQVTQMGQEVILRCVPISNHLYFYWYRQILGQKVEFLVSFYNNEISEKSEIFDDQFSVERPDGSNFTLKIRSTKLEDSAMYFCASSDLGGRGYQPQHFGDGTRLSIL.

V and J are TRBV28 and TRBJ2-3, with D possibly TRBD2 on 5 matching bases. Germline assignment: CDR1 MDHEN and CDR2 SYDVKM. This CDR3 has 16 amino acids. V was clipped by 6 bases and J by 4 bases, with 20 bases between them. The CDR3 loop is CASSLHGEHGADTQYF. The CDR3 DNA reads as TGTGCCAGCAGCCTCCACGGGGAGCATGGAGCAGATACGCAGTATTTT. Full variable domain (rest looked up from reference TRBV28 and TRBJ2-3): DVKVTQSSRYLVKRTGEKVFLECVQDMDHENMFWYRQDPGLGLRLIYFSYDVKMKEKGDIPEGYSVSREKKERFSLILESASTNQTSMYLCASSLHGEHGADTQYFGPGTRLTVL.

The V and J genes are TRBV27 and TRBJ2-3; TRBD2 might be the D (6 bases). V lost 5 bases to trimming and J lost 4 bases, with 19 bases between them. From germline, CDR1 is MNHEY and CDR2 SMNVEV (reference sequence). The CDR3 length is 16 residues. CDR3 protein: CASSVASVPPADTQYF. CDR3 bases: TGTGCCAGCAGTGTGGCTAGCGTCCCCCCAGCAGATACGCAGTATTTT.

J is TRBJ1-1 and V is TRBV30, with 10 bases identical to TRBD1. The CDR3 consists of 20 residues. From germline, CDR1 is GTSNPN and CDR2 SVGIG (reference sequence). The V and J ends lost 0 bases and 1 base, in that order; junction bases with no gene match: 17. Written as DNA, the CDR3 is TGTGCCTGGAGTGTCTATTCCGGGACAGGGGTAGGGGGGACGAACACTGAAGCTTTCTTT. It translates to CAWSVYSGTGVGGTNTEAFF.

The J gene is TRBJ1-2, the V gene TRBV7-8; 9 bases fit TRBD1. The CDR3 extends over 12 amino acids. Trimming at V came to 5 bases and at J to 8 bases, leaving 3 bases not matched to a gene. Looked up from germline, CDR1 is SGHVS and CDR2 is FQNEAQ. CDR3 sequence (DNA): TGTGCCAGCAGCCAGGACAGGGGCGGCTACACCTTC. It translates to CASSQDRGGYTF. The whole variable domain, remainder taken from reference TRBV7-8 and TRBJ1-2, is GAGVSQSPRYKVAKRGQDVALRCDPISGHVSLFWYQQALGQGPEFLTYFQNEAQLDKSGLPSDRFFAERPEGSVSTLKIQRTQQEDSAVYLCASSQDRGGYTFGSGTRLTVV.

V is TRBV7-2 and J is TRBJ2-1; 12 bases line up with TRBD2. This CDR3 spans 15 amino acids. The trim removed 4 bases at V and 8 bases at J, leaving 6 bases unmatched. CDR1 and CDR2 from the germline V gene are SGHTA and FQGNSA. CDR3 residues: CASSSSGRGFDEQFF. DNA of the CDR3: TGTGCCAGCAGCTCTAGCGGGAGGGGTTTCGATGAGCAGTTCTTC. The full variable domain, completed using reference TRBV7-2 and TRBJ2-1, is GAGVSQSPSNKVTEKGKDVELRCDPISGHTALYWYRQSLGQGLEFLIYFQGNSAPDKSGLPSDRFSAERTGGSVSTLTIQRTQQEDSAVYLCASSSSGRGFDEQFFGPGTRLTVL.

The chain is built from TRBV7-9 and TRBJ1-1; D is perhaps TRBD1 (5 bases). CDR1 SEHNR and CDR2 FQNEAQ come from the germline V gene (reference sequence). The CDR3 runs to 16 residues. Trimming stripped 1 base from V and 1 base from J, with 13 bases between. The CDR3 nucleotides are TGTGCCAGCAGCTTAGATATCGGGGGTGCGAACACTGAAGCTTTCTTT. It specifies CASSLDIGGANTEAFF.

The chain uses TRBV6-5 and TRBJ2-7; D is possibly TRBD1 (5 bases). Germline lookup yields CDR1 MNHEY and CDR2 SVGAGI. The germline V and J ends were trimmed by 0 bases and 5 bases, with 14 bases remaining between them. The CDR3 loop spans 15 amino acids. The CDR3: CASSYSKGRSNEQYF. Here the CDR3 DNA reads TGTGCCAGCAGTTACTCGAAGGGGCGCAGCAACGAGCAGTACTTC.

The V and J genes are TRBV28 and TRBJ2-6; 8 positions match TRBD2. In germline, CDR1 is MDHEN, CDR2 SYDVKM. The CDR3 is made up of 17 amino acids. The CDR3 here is CPTSLSPGGIGANVLTF. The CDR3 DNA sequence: TGTCCCACCAGTTTATCTCCGGGGGGGATTGGGGCCAACGTCCTGACTTTC.

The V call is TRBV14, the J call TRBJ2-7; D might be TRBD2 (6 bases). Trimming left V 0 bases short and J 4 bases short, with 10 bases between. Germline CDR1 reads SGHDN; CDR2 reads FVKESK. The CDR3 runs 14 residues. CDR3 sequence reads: CASSQDGGYYEQYF. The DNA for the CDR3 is TGTGCCAGCAGCCAAGATGGGGGGTATTACGAGCAGTACTTC. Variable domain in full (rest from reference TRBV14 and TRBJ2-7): EAGVTQFPSHSVIEKGQTVTLRCDPISGHDNLYWYRRVMGKEIKFLLHFVKESKQDESGMPNNRFLAERTGGTYSTLKVQPAELEDSGVYFCASSQDGGYYEQYFGPGTRLTVT.

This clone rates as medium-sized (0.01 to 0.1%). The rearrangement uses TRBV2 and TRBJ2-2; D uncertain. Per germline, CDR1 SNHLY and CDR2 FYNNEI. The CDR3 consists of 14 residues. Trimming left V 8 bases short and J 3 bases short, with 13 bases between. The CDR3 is CASRRIQDTGELFF. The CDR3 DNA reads TGTGCCAGCCGCAGGATTCAGGACACCGGGGAGCTGTTTTTT.

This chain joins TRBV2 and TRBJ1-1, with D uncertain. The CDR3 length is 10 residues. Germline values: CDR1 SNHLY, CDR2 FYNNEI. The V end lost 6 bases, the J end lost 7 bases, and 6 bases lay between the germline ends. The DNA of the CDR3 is TGTGCCAGCAGATCCAATGAAGCTTTCTTT. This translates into CASRSNEAFF.

In DNA, the CDR3 is TGTGCCAGCAGGAGGACAGGGGGAAGAGGAAATGAGCAGTTCTTC. Its protein is CASRRTGGRGNEQFF. The rearrangement links TRBV28 to TRBJ2-1, with 10 bases matching TRBD1. J gave up 7 bases and V 6 bases, and 9 bases lay outside the gene matches. The CDR3 covers 15 residues. Germline V gives CDR1 MDHEN, CDR2 SYDVKM. Supplemented by reference TRBV28 and TRBJ2-1, the full variable domain reads DVKVTQSSRYLVKRTGEKVFLECVQDMDHENMFWYRQDPGLGLRLIYFSYDVKMKEKGDIPEGYSVSREKKERFSLILESASTNQTSMYLCASRRTGGRGNEQFFGPGTRLTVL.

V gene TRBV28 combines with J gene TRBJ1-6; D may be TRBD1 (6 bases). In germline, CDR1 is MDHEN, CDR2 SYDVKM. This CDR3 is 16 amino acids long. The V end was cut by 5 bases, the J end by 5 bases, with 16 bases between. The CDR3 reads CASSPPGGANNSPLHF. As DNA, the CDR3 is TGTGCCAGCAGTCCCCCTGGGGGGGCTAATAATTCACCCCTCCACTTT.

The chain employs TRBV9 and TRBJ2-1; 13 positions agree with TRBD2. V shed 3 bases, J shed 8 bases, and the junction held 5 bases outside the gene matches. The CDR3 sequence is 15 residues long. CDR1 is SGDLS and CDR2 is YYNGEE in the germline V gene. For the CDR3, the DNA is TGTGCCAGCAGCGAACTAGCGGGAGGGTTGGATGAGCAGTTCTTC. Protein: CASSELAGGLDEQFF.

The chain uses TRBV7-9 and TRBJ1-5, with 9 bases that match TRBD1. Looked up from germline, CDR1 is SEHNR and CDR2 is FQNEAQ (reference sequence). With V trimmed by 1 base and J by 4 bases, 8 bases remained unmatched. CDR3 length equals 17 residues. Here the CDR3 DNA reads TGTGCCAGCAGCTTAGTATCCGGGACAGGGAGGAATCAGCCCCAGCATTTT. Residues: CASSLVSGTGRNQPQHF. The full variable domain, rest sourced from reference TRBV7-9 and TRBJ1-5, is DTGVSQNPRHKITKRGQNVTFRCDPISEHNRLYWYRQTLGQGPEFLTYFQNEAQLEKSRLLSDRFSAERPKGSFSTLEIQRTEQGDSAMYLCASSLVSGTGRNQPQHFGDGTRLSIL.

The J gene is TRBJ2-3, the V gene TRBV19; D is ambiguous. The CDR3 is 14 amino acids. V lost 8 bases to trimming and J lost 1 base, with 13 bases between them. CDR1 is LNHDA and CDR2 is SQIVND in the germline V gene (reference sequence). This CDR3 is CASLEEWGTDTQYF. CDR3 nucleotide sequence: TGTGCCAGTCTAGAGGAGTGGGGCACAGATACGCAGTATTTT.

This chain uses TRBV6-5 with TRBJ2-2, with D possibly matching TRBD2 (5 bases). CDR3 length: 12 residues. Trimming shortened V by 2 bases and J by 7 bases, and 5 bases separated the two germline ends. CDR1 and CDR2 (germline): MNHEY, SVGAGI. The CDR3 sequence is CASSYRGGELFF. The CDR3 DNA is TGTGCCAGCAGTTACCGGGGCGGGGAGCTGTTTTTT.

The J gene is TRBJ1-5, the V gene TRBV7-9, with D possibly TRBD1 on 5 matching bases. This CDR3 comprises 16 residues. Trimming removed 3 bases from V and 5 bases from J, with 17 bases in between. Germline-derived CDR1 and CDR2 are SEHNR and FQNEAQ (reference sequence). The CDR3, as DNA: TGTGCCAGCAGCTTCCGGGACTCCCTCGGGTATCAGCCCCAGCATTTT. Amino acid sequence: CASSFRDSLGYQPQHF.

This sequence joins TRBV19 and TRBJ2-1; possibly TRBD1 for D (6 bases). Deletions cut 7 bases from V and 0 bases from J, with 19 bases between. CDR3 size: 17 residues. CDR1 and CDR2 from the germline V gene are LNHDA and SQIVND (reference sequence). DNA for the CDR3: TGTGCCAGTACAACCCCTAGGGGGTCGAGCTCCTACAATGAGCAGTTCTTC. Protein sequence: CASTTPRGSSSYNEQFF.

CDR3 coding DNA: TGTGCCAGCAGCCGTACTAGTAGGGACTATGGCTACACCTTC. Translated, it gives CASSRTSRDYGYTF. J is TRBJ1-2 and V is TRBV11-2; D is unresolved. The CDR3 sequence is 14 residues long. In germline, CDR1 is SGHAT, CDR2 FQNNGV. Trimming pared 5 bases from V and 3 bases from J, leaving 13 bases between.

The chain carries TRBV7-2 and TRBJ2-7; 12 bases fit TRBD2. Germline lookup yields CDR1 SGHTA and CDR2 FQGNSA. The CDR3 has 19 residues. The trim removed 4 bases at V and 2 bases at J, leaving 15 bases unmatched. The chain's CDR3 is CASSSMKSASGRAPYEQYF. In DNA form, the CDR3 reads TGTGCCAGCAGCTCCATGAAGTCGGCTAGCGGGAGGGCCCCCTACGAGCAGTACTTC.